This T cell receptor (beta chain) was documented in a study of cytomegalovirus exposure and HLA in healthy donors. The study's findings and limits: The listing of 150 to 200 TCR beta chains classed them as cytomegalovirus-associated.

PCR amplification relied on 60 Vbeta primers (plus 13 Jbeta primers). Sequencing used immunoSEQ multiplex PCR; TCRdb keeps in-frame clones, though not all of them. The data hold roughly 100,000 clones, with around four fifths observed a single time. On this clone itself: Antigen specificity is unknown.

Trimming pared 0 bases from V and 7 bases from J, leaving 12 bases between. Germline-derived CDR1 and CDR2 are PRHDT and FYEKMQ (reference sequence). The CDR3 sequence is 14 residues long. This chain joins TRBV13 and TRBJ1-1, with no clear D. The specimen sequenced was PBMCs. The sequence was collected from a woman in her 40s in good health and CMV-seronegative. CDR3 sequence (DNA): TGTGCCAGCAGCTTAGGGATCCAGATCCGTGAAGCTTTCTTT. Its translation is CASSLGIQIREAFF.